This T cell receptor (beta chain) was found in a study of T cells in Graves' hyperthyroidism and ophthalmopathy. Broader study findings: Ophthalmopathy was identified by the model a median around 5.9 months ahead of onset. By a 13 V-J model, ophthalmopathy was set apart from stable hyperthyroidism.

Amplified TCR beta CDR3 regions came from RNA transcripts. During a first-round RT-PCR of the TCR CDR3, the HTBI primer set was used. TCRdb fed the multiplex PCR reads into MiXCR, producing one record per CDR3 protein. The sample contains about 480,000 distinct CDR3 sequences, approximately 15% of which appear only once. This clonotype was recorded at least ten times. What it binds is unknown. The CDR3 contains 12 residues. The V gene's germline CDR1 is MGHDK and CDR2 SYGVNS. Trimming stripped 4 bases from V and 0 bases from J, with 3 bases between. This TCR was recovered from a woman in her late teens or twenties with Graves' hyperthyroidism. V gene TRBV25-1 combines with J gene TRBJ1-1; unclear D gene. Sequencing used blood. The CDR3 reads CASSAVNTEAFF. Written as DNA, the CDR3 is TGTGCCAGCAGTGCAGTGAACACTGAAGCTTTCTTT. The full variable domain, completed using reference TRBV25-1 and TRBJ1-1, is EADIYQTPRYLVIGTGKKITLECSQTMGHDKMYWYQQDPGMELHLIHYSYGVNSTEKGDLSSESTVSRIRTEHFPLTLESARPSHTSQYLCASSAVNTEAFFGQGTRLTVV.